Shown below are 17 T cell receptor beta chains from a single sample sequenced in a study of metastatic and nonmetastatic thyroid tumors. TCRdb re-called clones via MiXCR from the PCR reads. The data hold 22,000 or so clones, with around 23% observed a single time. All patients were treatment-naive before thyroid surgery. The sequencing sample was made of blood. The receptors were sampled from a male donor with papillary thyroid cancer or a benign thyroid nodule (not recorded which). Some clones in this sample may be carry-over from other donors' samples.

The table lists this clone with many counts. The chain is built from TRBV6-6 and TRBJ2-3, with D tentatively TRBD2 (6 bases). V was cut by 3 bases and J by 5 bases, with 9 bases left in between. CDR3 size: 13 residues. CDR1 is MNHNY, CDR2 SVGAGI, per germline (reference sequence). This chain's CDR3 is CASSYVAVDTQYF. Written as DNA, the CDR3 is TGTGCCAGCAGTTATGTAGCGGTAGATACGCAGTATTTT.

This clone was detected ten times or more. A read error is possible here, since a much larger clone lies one base away. The chain uses TRBV7-9 and TRBJ2-2, with 9 bases lining up with TRBD2. The length of the CDR3 is 15 residues. CDR1 is SEHNR and CDR2 is FQNEAQ in the germline V gene (reference sequence). CDR3 protein: CASSLLSGRTGEPFF. The CDR3 nucleotides read TGTGCCAGCAGCTTATTGAGCGGGAGGACCGGGGAGCCGTTTTTT.

This clone was detected ten times or more. The chain recombines TRBV3-1 with TRBJ2-7; no clear D. CDR3 size: 13 residues. In germline, CDR1 is LGHDT, CDR2 YNNKEL (reference sequence). V was pared by 4 bases and J by 6 bases, with 13 bases between. The CDR3 DNA is TGTGCCAGCAGCCCGGTTTGGAATTCCGAGCAGTACTTC. This sequence encodes CASSPVWNSEQYF.

In this sample, this clone turned up many times. The genes are TRBV6-6 and TRBJ2-3; unclear D gene. The CDR3 runs to 13 residues. Between the trimmed V and J ends, which lost 2 bases and 3 bases, there was a span of 6 bases. Germline-derived CDR1 and CDR2 are MNHNY and SVGAGI (reference sequence). The DNA of the CDR3 is TGTGCCAGCAGTTACGCCCTAACAGATACGCAGTATTTT. The encoded protein is CASSYALTDTQYF.

This clone has just a few counts. This chain connects TRBV12-5 to TRBJ2-7; D is uncertain. The CDR3 runs to 15 residues. V lost 0 bases, J lost 0 bases, and 9 bases lay in between. Germline CDR1 is LGHNT and CDR2 is FRNRAP. CDR3 loop: CASGLVGQISYEQYF. The DNA of the CDR3 is TGTGCTAGTGGTTTGGTGGGCCAGATCTCCTACGAGCAGTACTTC.

At least ten counts were recorded for this clone. The rearrangement joins TRBV18 to TRBJ1-1; TRBD1 is a possible D gene (6 bases). Germline loops: CDR1 KGHSH, CDR2 LQKENI. The CDR3 extends over 18 amino acids. Trimming removed 2 bases from V and 3 bases from J, with 22 bases in between. The CDR3 reads CASSPKNRVAAWDTEAFF. In DNA, the CDR3 is TGTGCCAGCTCACCAAAGAACAGGGTTGCAGCTTGGGACACTGAAGCTTTCTTT.

The chain joins TRBV6-1 to TRBJ1-2, with unresolved D. The germline V and J ends were trimmed by 6 bases and 8 bases, with 19 bases remaining between them. In germline, CDR1 is MNHNS, CDR2 SASEGT. This CDR3 region has 14 residues. The CDR3 coding sequence is TGTGCCAGCAGGGAAAACGGCCCAGCGGGGGGCTACACCTTC. This encodes CASRENGPAGGYTF.

There are a few counts of this clone. This rearrangement joins TRBV10-2 to TRBJ2-7; no clear D gene. In germline, CDR1 is WSHSY, CDR2 SAAADI. The V end lost 8 bases, the J end lost 1 base, and 9 bases lay between the germline ends. The CDR3 is 12 residues long. The CDR3 nucleotides read TGCGCCAGCTCCGACTTTTCCTACGAGCAGTACTTC. Its translation is CASSDFSYEQYF.

V is TRBV11-2 and J is TRBJ2-1, with 8 nucleotides matching TRBD2. There are 15 residues in the CDR3. The germline CDR1 and CDR2 sequences are SGHAT and FQNNGV. Trimming took 7 bases from V and 10 from J; bases not matched to a gene: 15. The CDR3, as DNA: TGTGCCAGCACCCGGGGGAGCGGGAGTCCCTGGGAGCAGTTCTTC. This translates into CASTRGSGSPWEQFF.

There are many counts of this clone. The rearrangement uses TRBV7-9 and TRBJ2-7, with TRBD2 identical over 8 bases. CDR3 length: 15 amino acids. Germline CDR1 and CDR2: SEHNR and FQNEAQ (reference sequence). The V segment lost 5 bases and the J segment 9 bases; nucleotides outside the gene matches: 15. Written as DNA, the CDR3 is TGTGCCAGCAGCCCCCCGGGAGCGGGAGTAAGGGGGCAGTACTTC. Its translation is CASSPPGAGVRGQYF.

This chain connects TRBV14 to TRBJ2-3, with D hard to call. CDR1 is SGHDN and CDR2 is FVKESK in the germline V gene. The V and J ends lost 4 bases and 2 bases respectively, with 31 bases between them. This CDR3 is 21 amino acids long. CDR3 residues: CASSPQNLAGPTVGDTDTQYF. The DNA of the CDR3 is TGTGCCAGCAGCCCCCAAAATCTGGCAGGACCTACCGTAGGAGACACAGATACGCAGTATTTT.

The chain links TRBV5-5 to TRBJ1-5; 9 bases fit TRBD1. This CDR3 is built from 15 residues. Trimming cost V 4 bases and J 4 bases; bases outside gene matches: 6. Per the germline V gene, CDR1 is SGHKS and CDR2 is YYEKEE (reference sequence). The CDR3 is CASSAPGTGNQPQHF. In DNA, the CDR3 is TGTGCCAGCAGCGCCCCCGGGACAGGGAATCAGCCCCAGCATTTT.

This clone was seen repeatedly, ten times or more. A much larger clone lies one base from this, so it may be a read error. Other DNA sequences in the same sample also yield this CDR3. V is TRBV6-5 and J is TRBJ1-3; the D is unclear. The CDR3 runs 16 residues. From germline, CDR1 is MNHEY and CDR2 SVGAGI. The germline V and J ends were trimmed by 2 bases and 0 bases, with 11 bases remaining between them. CDR3 amino acids: CASSYARTASGNTIYF. DNA for the CDR3: TGTGCCAGCAGTTACGCCCGAACAGCCTCTGGAAACACCATATATTTT.

This clone was counted ten times or more. The rearrangement links TRBV7-9 to TRBJ1-3; D gene uncertain. Germline V gene data show CDR1 as SEHNR and CDR2 as FQNEAQ (reference sequence). V lost 1 base and J lost 8, with 9 bases in between. CDR3 length equals 13 residues. The CDR3 DNA reads TGTGCCAGCAGCTTAGTGTCGATTGACACCATATATTTT. Translating it yields CASSLVSIDTIYF. Complete variable domain (other parts from reference TRBV7-9 and TRBJ1-3): DTGVSQNPRHKITKRGQNVTFRCDPISEHNRLYWYRQTLGQGPEFLTYFQNEAQLEKSRLLSDRFSAERPKGSFSTLEIQRTEQGDSAMYLCASSLVSIDTIYFGEGSWLTVV.

The chain is built from TRBV27 and TRBJ2-7; TRBD2 matches at 11 bases. V lost 4 bases to trimming and J lost 12 bases; unmatched junction nucleotides: 14. CDR1 is MNHEY and CDR2 is SMNVEV in the germline V gene (reference sequence). This CDR3 is built from 15 residues. CDR3 amino acids: CASSSETSGTREWYF. The CDR3, as DNA: TGTGCCAGCAGTTCCGAGACTAGCGGGACCAGGGAGTGGTACTTC.

This clone was counted ten times or more. V usage is TRBV7-9 and J usage is TRBJ2-1; the D gene is possibly TRBD1 (5 bases). The V gene lost 2 bases and the J gene lost 8 bases, with 16 bases spanning the gap. CDR1 and CDR2 (germline): SEHNR, FQNEAQ (reference sequence). The CDR3 consists of 15 residues. CDR3 bases: TGTGCCAGCAGCTTAAGAGGAGACTGGGGCGATGAGCAGTTCTTC. It yields the protein CASSLRGDWGDEQFF.

This clone was seen a few times. A much larger clone is a single base away; this may be a read error. This chain links TRBV28 with TRBJ2-4; tentatively, D is TRBD2 (6 bases). Per germline, CDR1 MDHEN and CDR2 SYDVKM. V lost 4 bases, J lost 0 bases, and 19 bases lay in between. The CDR3 contains 18 residues. This CDR3 is CASSYQGGGMGAKNIQYF. For the CDR3, the DNA is TGTGCCAGCAGTTATCAGGGAGGCGGGATGGGAGCCAAAAACATTCAGTACTTC.